The 29 T cell receptor beta chains given below trace back to one sample, sequenced in a study of blood T cell repertoires in COVID-19. Sequencing was performed with immunoSEQ multiplex PCR; in TCRdb, only in-frame clones are kept and a portion is missing. The table has over 200,000 clones, approximately 82% seen once. The sequenced material came from peripheral blood. These receptors originate from a woman in her forties or fifties with acute or convalescent COVID-19.

V gene TRBV12-5 combines with J gene TRBJ2-3; weak D call: TRBD1 (6 bases). This CDR3 contains 14 residues. Trimming cost V 3 bases and J 6 bases, with 13 bases left between them. The germline gives CDR1 LGHNT, CDR2 FRNRAP. The CDR3 reads CASGLYRVSDTQYF. The DNA of the CDR3 is TGTGCTAGTGGTTTATACAGGGTGTCGGATACGCAGTATTTT.

The V call is TRBV24-1, the J call TRBJ2-7; 7 bases map to TRBD2. The CDR3 extends over 15 amino acids. The germline V gene has CDR1 KGHDR and CDR2 SFDVKD. The ends lost 3 bases at V and 3 bases at J; junction bases unmatched: 7. Here the CDR3 DNA reads TGTGCCACCAGTGATCCCTCGCGGGACTACTACGAGCAGTACTTC. This sequence encodes CATSDPSRDYYEQYF.

CDR3 sequence reads: CASSLGTGFYNEQFF. The CDR3 region has the DNA TGTGCCAGCAGCTTAGGGACAGGGTTCTACAATGAGCAGTTCTTC. The chain carries TRBV7-2 and TRBJ2-1, with 8 bases fitting TRBD1. Germline loops: CDR1 SGHTA, CDR2 FQGNSA. Trimming cost V 1 base and J 3 bases; bases outside gene matches: 2. CDR3 length equals 15 residues.

V gene TRBV14 combines with J gene TRBJ2-3; a possible D gene is TRBD1 (5 bases). V lost 2 bases, J lost 4 bases, and 16 bases lay in between. This CDR3 is 16 amino acids long. Germline lookup yields CDR1 SGHDN and CDR2 FVKESK. CDR3 in amino acids: CASSQNPGLVADTQYF. As DNA, the CDR3 is TGTGCCAGCAGCCAAAATCCAGGGTTAGTCGCAGATACGCAGTATTTT.

V is TRBV7-2 and J is TRBJ2-7; D is unclear. Germline CDR1 is SGHTA and CDR2 is FQGNSA. The CDR3 is 13 amino acids. Trimming shortened V by 5 bases and J by 2 bases, and 10 bases separated the two germline ends. This chain's CDR3 is CASSPPSAYEQYF. The CDR3 coding sequence is TGTGCCAGCAGCCCCCCGAGTGCCTACGAGCAGTACTTC.

V is TRBV28 and J is TRBJ1-2; 8 bases fit TRBD1. Germline trimming cut 10 bases from V and 8 bases from J; bases unmatched to any gene: 9. Germline CDR1 and CDR2: MDHEN and SYDVKM. The CDR3 consists of 12 residues. CDR3 region: CATADRGDGYTF. The DNA of the CDR3 is TGTGCCACCGCCGACAGGGGAGACGGCTACACCTTC.

V is TRBV2 and J is TRBJ1-1; D might be TRBD1 (5 bases). Germline V CDR1 and CDR2: SNHLY, FYNNEI. This CDR3 comprises 14 residues. Trimming stripped 4 bases from V and 5 bases from J, with 14 bases between. The CDR3 region has the DNA TGTGCCAGCAGTGGGCCAGGGTCGGGTACTGAAGCTTTCTTT. It codes for CASSGPGSGTEAFF.

As regards this clone: Additional DNA sequences in this sample encode the identical CDR3. The chain has TRBV19 and TRBJ1-5, with D maybe TRBD1 (5 bases). V shed 3 bases and J shed 7 bases, with 10 bases lying between them. Germline V CDR1 and CDR2: LNHDA, SQIVND (reference sequence). This CDR3 has 13 amino acids. CDR3 in DNA: TGTGCCAGTAGTATCAGGGAGGGACAGCCCCAGCATTTT. Translation: CASSIREGQPQHF.

V and J are TRBV18 and TRBJ1-1; tentative D call: TRBD1 (6 bases). Looked up from germline, CDR1 is KGHSH and CDR2 is LQKENI. This CDR3 spans 16 amino acids. V was clipped by 3 bases and J by 0 bases, with 14 bases between them. The CDR3 coding sequence is TGTGCCAGCTCACCCTTCCCGGGACACATGAACACTGAAGCTTTCTTT. Its protein is CASSPFPGHMNTEAFF.

This clone was counted between two and nine times. The genes are TRBV28 and TRBJ2-2; D might be TRBD2 (6 bases). The germline V gene has CDR1 MDHEN and CDR2 SYDVKM. The CDR3 runs to 16 residues. With 4 bases removed from V and 6 bases from J, the gap between germline ends came to 18 bases. The CDR3 region is CASSWGGMDRAGELFF. CDR3 sequence (DNA): TGTGCCAGCAGTTGGGGCGGGATGGATCGAGCCGGGGAGCTGTTTTTT. Combining the CDR3 with reference TRBV28 and TRBJ2-2 gives the whole variable domain DVKVTQSSRYLVKRTGEKVFLECVQDMDHENMFWYRQDPGLGLRLIYFSYDVKMKEKGDIPEGYSVSREKKERFSLILESASTNQTSMYLCASSWGGMDRAGELFFGEGSRLTVL.

J is TRBJ1-1 and V is TRBV11-2; the D gene is possibly TRBD1 (6 bases). The CDR3 has 15 residues. Germline CDR1 reads SGHAT; CDR2 reads FQNNGV. Trimming removed 2 bases from V and 1 base from J, with 11 bases in between. As DNA, the CDR3 is TGTGCCAGCAGCTTACTGTCGACAGGGAACACTGAAGCTTTCTTT. Its protein product is CASSLLSTGNTEAFF.

The chain carries TRBV11-2 and TRBJ2-3, with D possibly TRBD2 on 5 matching bases. The CDR3 has 17 residues. CDR1 and CDR2 from the germline V gene are SGHAT and FQNNGV. Trimming shortened V by 2 bases and J by 0 bases, and 15 bases separated the two germline ends. Written as DNA, the CDR3 is TGTGCCAGCAGCTTACTAGGGCCTAGCCTCAGCACAGATACGCAGTATTTT. Translated, it gives CASSLLGPSLSTDTQYF.

The chain joins TRBV6-5 to TRBJ1-2; D is unresolved. Germline CDR1 reads MNHEY; CDR2 reads SVGAGI. CDR3 length equals 14 residues. Trimming took off 7 bases at V and 1 base at J, with 13 bases between the two ends. The CDR3 region is CASTSGSNNYGYTF. The CDR3 coding sequence is TGTGCCAGCACCTCGGGGTCTAATAACTATGGCTACACCTTC.

The chain joins TRBV4-2 to TRBJ2-1; a possible D gene is TRBD2 (6 bases). V was pared by 4 bases and J by 2 bases, with 9 bases between. Germline CDR1 and CDR2: LGHNA and YNFKEQ. The CDR3 is 14 residues long. The CDR3 coding sequence is TGTGCCAGCAGCCTCACGGGAGCCTACAATGAGCAGTTCTTC. It specifies CASSLTGAYNEQFF.

The chain couples TRBV28 to TRBJ1-4; 7 bases match TRBD1. Trimming at V came to 4 bases and at J to 3 bases, leaving 5 bases not matched to a gene. The CDR3 extends over 15 amino acids. Per the germline V gene, CDR1 is MDHEN and CDR2 is SYDVKM. CDR3 in amino acids: CASSSPGGANEKLFF. The CDR3 DNA sequence: TGTGCCAGCAGTTCACCAGGGGGAGCTAATGAAAAACTGTTTTTT.

The count of this clone is one. The chain combines TRBV27 with TRBJ2-1, with 8 bases matching TRBD1. The J segment lost 5 bases and the V segment lost 7 bases, leaving 7 bases of the junction unmatched. This CDR3 spans 14 amino acids. In germline, CDR1 is MNHEY, CDR2 SMNVEV (reference sequence). The CDR3 bases are TGTGCCAGCAATAAACCGGGACAGGACAATGAGCAGTTCTTC. It specifies CASNKPGQDNEQFF.

The DNA for the CDR3 is TGTGCCACCAGTGACATGGGCGGAGGCACCGGGGAGCTGTTTTTT. Translation: CATSDMGGGTGELFF. The chain joins TRBV24-1 to TRBJ2-2, with D perhaps matching TRBD2 (5 bases). Deletions cut 4 bases from V and 4 bases from J, with 12 bases between. The germline V gene has CDR1 KGHDR and CDR2 SFDVKD. This CDR3 contains 15 residues.

V gene TRBV20-1 combines with J gene TRBJ2-5, with 7 bases fitting TRBD1. Germline assignment: CDR1 DFQATT and CDR2 SNEGSKA (reference sequence). V dropped 3 bases and J dropped 5; count of bases not matched to a gene: 3. The CDR3 sequence is 12 residues long. The CDR3 loop reads CSASRGRETQYF. CDR3 nucleotide sequence: TGCAGTGCTAGTAGGGGGCGGGAGACCCAGTACTTC.

CDR3 residues: CASSVQQEYEQYF. In DNA, the CDR3 is TGTGCCAGTAGTGTTCAACAGGAGTACGAGCAGTACTTC. The chain carries TRBV19 and TRBJ2-7; D is possibly TRBD1 (5 bases). CDR1 and CDR2 from the germline V gene are LNHDA and SQIVND (reference sequence). The CDR3 spans 13 residues. The ends were cut back, 5 bases at V and 4 bases at J, with 12 bases in the middle. Together with reference TRBV19 and TRBJ2-7, the CDR3 gives the full variable domain: DGGITQSPKYLFRKEGQNVTLSCEQNLNHDAMYWYRQDPGQGLRLIYYSQIVNDFQKGDIAEGYSVSREKKESFPLTVTSAQKNPTAFYLCASSVQQEYEQYFGPGTRLTVT.

The chain employs TRBV27 and TRBJ1-5, with D possibly TRBD1 on 6 matching bases. V was shortened by 3 bases and J by 7 bases, with 13 bases between the two germline ends. Germline V gene data show CDR1 as MNHEY and CDR2 as SMNVEV (reference sequence). The CDR3 is made up of 14 amino acids. CDR3 bases: TGTGCCAGCAGTTTTGGGCAGGGGTGGCAGCCCCAGCATTTT. It codes for CASSFGQGWQPQHF.

This chain joins TRBV3-1 (or the pseudogene TRBV3-2) and TRBJ2-5; TRBD1 matches 7 bases. The CDR3 has 13 amino acids. Trimming cost V 4 bases and J 5 bases; bases outside gene matches: 4. Germline CDR1 is LGHDT and CDR2 is YNNKEL (reference sequence). The CDR3 DNA sequence: TGTGCCAGCAGCCGACAGGGCGAGGAGACCCAGTACTTC. The encoded protein is CASSRQGEETQYF.

The V and J genes are TRBV28 and TRBJ1-6; D is unclear. The length of the CDR3 is 14 residues. CDR1 and CDR2 (germline): MDHEN, SYDVKM. V was cut by 6 bases and J by 0 bases, with 6 bases left in between. CDR3 amino acids: CASRRSSYNSPLHF. CDR3 in DNA: TGTGCCAGCAGGCGTAGCTCCTATAATTCACCCCTCCACTTT.

This chain joins TRBV5-1 and TRBJ1-2, with 7 bases matching TRBD1. Per germline, CDR1 SGHRS and CDR2 YFSETQ. With V trimmed by 4 bases and J by 1 base, 13 bases remained unmatched. The CDR3 is made up of 17 amino acids. The CDR3: CASSHGQATDLNYGYTF. The CDR3 DNA follows: TGCGCCAGCAGCCACGGACAGGCCACCGACCTTAACTATGGCTACACCTTC.

This chain joins TRBV25-1 and TRBJ2-5, with D possibly matching TRBD2 (6 bases). Germline CDR1 MGHDK, CDR2 SYGVNS. V lost 6 bases to trimming and J lost 1 base, with 18 bases between them. The CDR3 sequence is 16 residues long. The CDR3 reads CASRAGRSGLQETQYF. CDR3 in DNA: TGTGCCAGCAGGGCGGGGCGGTCAGGCCTCCAAGAGACCCAGTACTTC. Filled out from reference TRBV25-1 and TRBJ2-5, the complete variable domain reads EADIYQTPRYLVIGTGKKITLECSQTMGHDKMYWYQQDPGMELHLIHYSYGVNSTEKGDLSSESTVSRIRTEHFPLTLESARPSHTSQYLCASRAGRSGLQETQYFGPGTRLLVL.

The chain has TRBV6-4 and TRBJ2-3; 8 bases map to TRBD2. The CDR3 is made up of 13 amino acids. The V gene's germline CDR1 is MRHNA and CDR2 SNTAGT. V lost 3 bases, J lost 5 bases, and 1 base stayed unmatched. CDR3 residues: CASSEGTRDTQYF. For the CDR3, the DNA is TGTGCCAGCAGTGAAGGGACTAGAGATACGCAGTATTTT.

V is TRBV5-1 and J is TRBJ2-3; possibly TRBD2 for D (7 bases). Per germline, CDR1 SGHRS and CDR2 YFSETQ. This CDR3 has 17 residues. The ends were cut back, 1 base at V and 3 bases at J, with 18 bases in the middle. This CDR3 reads CASSLMASGGGTDTQYF. The CDR3, as DNA: TGCGCCAGCAGCTTGATGGCTAGCGGAGGGGGGACAGATACGCAGTATTTT.

This clone was counted between two and nine times. The chain employs TRBV5-1 and TRBJ2-3, with D tentatively TRBD1 (5 bases). The CDR3 consists of 14 residues. Germline CDR1 and CDR2: SGHRS and YFSETQ. Deletions cut 5 bases from V and 0 bases from J, with 10 bases between. CDR3 coding DNA: TGCGCCAGCAGGCCACCAGGGAGCACAGATACGCAGTATTTT. This translates into CASRPPGSTDTQYF.

Concerning this clone: One junction end does not reproduce the germline sequence, and a read error may be involved. The genes are TRBV27 and TRBJ2-7; D gene ambiguous. The V gene's germline CDR1 is MNHEY and CDR2 SMNVEV (reference sequence). The CDR3 is 13 amino acids. This chain's CDR3 is CASSHPLRASRLF. The CDR3 region has the DNA TGTGCCAGCAGTCATCCATTGAGAGCCTCCCGCCTCTTC.

The chain recombines TRBV3-1 (or the pseudogene TRBV3-2) with TRBJ1-1; 9 nucleotides match TRBD1. The germline CDR1 and CDR2 sequences are LGHDT and YNNKEL (reference sequence). V shed 4 bases, J shed 4 bases, and the junction held 4 bases outside the gene matches. CDR3 length: 14 amino acids. The CDR3 reads CASSPTGGGTEAFF. CDR3 bases: TGTGCCAGCAGCCCCACAGGGGGCGGCACTGAAGCTTTCTTT.